One TCR beta chain is described in this entry. Its target is unknown. V shed 2 bases, J shed 9 bases, and the junction held 7 bases outside the gene matches. The germline V gene has CDR1 SGDLS and CDR2 YYNGEE. The CDR3 length is 14 residues. This specimen belongs to a study of cytomegalovirus exposure and HLA in healthy donors. Study-wide findings and caveats: Confirmation was obtained in vitro that a few CMV-associated chains are specific for CMV antigens. Earlier analysis found most TCR beta V segments productive about 87% or about 30% of the time.

The PCR ran on 60 Vbeta and 13 Jbeta primers. Assay: immunoSEQ multiplex PCR; the TCRdb copy retains only in-frame clones and omits some. The data show about 130,000 clones, roughly 80% seen once. This chain connects TRBV9 to TRBJ1-5; the match to TRBD1 covers 8 bases. The sequence derives from a male donor in good health and CMV-seropositive. Sample: PBMCs. The CDR3 nucleotides read TGTGCCAGCAGCGTCGGACAGGGCTCTGGGCCCCAGCATTTT. Its protein product is CASSVGQGSGPQHF.